The sequence of this TCR beta chain was determined in a study of yellow fever vaccine responses in identical twins. Points from the study as a whole: A vaccine T cell response that seemed partly convergent and partly personalized was reported in twins.

Each CDR3 protein is one row after TCRdb ran MiXCR on the RT-PCR reads. The sample has about 9,000 distinct CDR3 sequences; roughly 88% are singletons. To note about this clonotype: What it binds is unknown.

CDR1 is KGHSH and CDR2 is LQKENI in the germline V gene. The V gene lost 3 bases and the J gene lost 4 bases, with 9 bases spanning the gap. The CDR3 covers 13 residues. This clonotype was obtained from a woman between 18 and 29 years old who received the yellow fever vaccine. V gene TRBV18 combines with J gene TRBJ2-5, with D uncertain. Here the sequenced sample was T cells from blood (PBMCs), unsorted or a sorted subset (not recorded which), taken before or after yellow fever vaccination (not recorded which). Here the CDR3 reads CASSPQDAETQYF. CDR3 DNA: TGTGCCAGCTCACCCCAAGATGCAGAGACCCAGTACTTC.